This T cell receptor (beta chain) appears in the sequencing data of a study of spatial heterogeneity in lung cancer. The CDR3 loop spans 11 amino acids. The ends were cut back, 2 bases at V and 6 bases at J, with 5 bases in the middle. TCRdb redid the calling of the 5' RACE reads with MiXCR, one entry per CDR3 protein. The profile covers 35,000 to 50,000 distinct CDR3 sequences, with under 4% appearing a single time and roughly 35% taken by the ten largest. This clonotype was counted ten times or more. Time point given: sample taken at primary tumor resection. Tumor, nontumor lung or frozen PBMC supplied whole RNA that was sequenced unsorted.

This chain uses TRBV12-3 or TRBV12-4 with TRBJ2-7; D not certain. This receptor was identified in a male donor with early-stage non-small cell lung cancer. The starting material was normal lung tissue next to the tumor, obtained at surgery. CDR3 DNA: TGTGCCAGCAGTTTATGGGGCGAGCAGTACTTC. This encodes CASSLWGEQYF.